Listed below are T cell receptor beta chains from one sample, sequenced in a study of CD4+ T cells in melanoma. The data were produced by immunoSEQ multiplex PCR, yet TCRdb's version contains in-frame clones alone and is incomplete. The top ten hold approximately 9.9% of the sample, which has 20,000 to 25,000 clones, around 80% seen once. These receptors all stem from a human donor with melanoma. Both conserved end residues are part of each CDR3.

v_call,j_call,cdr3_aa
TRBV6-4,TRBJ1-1,CASSDSIGAEAFF
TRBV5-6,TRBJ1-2,CASSLVEGIGYTF
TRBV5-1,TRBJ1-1,CASSLVPVIGNTEAFF
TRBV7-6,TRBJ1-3,CASSATRVSSGNTIYF
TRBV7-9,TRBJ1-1,CASSRQGFNTEAFF
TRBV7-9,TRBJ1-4,CASSLVGSAELFF
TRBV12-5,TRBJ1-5,CASGWDILSNQPQHF
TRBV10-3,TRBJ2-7,CAITRTTSGVTYEQYF
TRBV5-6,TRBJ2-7,CASSGGGGVSYEQYF
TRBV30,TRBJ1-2,CAWSVLWNNYGYTF
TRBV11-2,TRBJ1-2,CASSSGRQTFNYGYTF
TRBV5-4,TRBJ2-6,CASSRRTAGANVLTF
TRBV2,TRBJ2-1,CASIRPSSYNEQFF
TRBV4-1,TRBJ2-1,CASSKGTGGSQFF
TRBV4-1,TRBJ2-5,CASSQSGLAGGLQQETQYF
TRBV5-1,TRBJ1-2,CASSLASISYGYTF
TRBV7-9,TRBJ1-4,CASSLGRAGSGEKLFF
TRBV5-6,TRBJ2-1,CASSLRQRQYNEQFF
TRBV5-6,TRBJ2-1,CASSWGLAGANYNEQFF
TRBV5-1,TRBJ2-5,CASSLTGSLETQYF
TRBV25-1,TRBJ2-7,CASRDPKGEKYEQYF
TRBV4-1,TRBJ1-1,CASSQGVQDGTEAFF
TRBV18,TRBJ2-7,CASSPYRGYEQYF
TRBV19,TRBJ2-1,CASSIALLGEQFF
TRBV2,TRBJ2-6,CASRPYVSGGAGANVLTF
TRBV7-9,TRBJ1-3,CASSTGGGNTIYF
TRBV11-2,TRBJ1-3,CASSYSGVNSGNTIYF
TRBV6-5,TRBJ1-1,CASSPGHTEAFF
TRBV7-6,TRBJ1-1,CASSLAGVTEAFF
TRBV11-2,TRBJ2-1,CASTQGGVFNEQFF
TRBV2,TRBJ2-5,CASSEARGGETQYF
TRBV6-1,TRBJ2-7,CASSEAGRARDEQYF
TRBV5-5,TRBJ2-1,CASRSPSGGRDEQFF
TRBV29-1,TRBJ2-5,CSVNRGETQYF
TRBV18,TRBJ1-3,CASSSTGVVGNTIYF
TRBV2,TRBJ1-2,CASRVFQANYGYTF
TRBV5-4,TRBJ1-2,CASSLEQGRSYGYTF
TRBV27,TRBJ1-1,CATVVNTEAFF
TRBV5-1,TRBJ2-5,CASSLSGYQETQYF
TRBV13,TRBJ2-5,CASSPPRGAKYQETQYF
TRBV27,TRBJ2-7,CASSSVYSYEQYF